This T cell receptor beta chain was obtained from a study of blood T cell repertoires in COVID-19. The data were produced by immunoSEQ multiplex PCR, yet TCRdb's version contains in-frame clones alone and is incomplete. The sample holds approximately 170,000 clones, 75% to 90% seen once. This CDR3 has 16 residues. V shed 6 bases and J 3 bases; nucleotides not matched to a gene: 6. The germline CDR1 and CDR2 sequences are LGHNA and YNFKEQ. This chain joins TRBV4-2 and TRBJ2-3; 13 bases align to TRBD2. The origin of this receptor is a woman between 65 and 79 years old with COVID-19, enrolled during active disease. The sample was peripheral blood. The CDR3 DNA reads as TGTGCCAGCAGAGCAGGGACTAGCGGGAATACAGATACGCAGTATTTT. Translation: CASRAGTSGNTDTQYF.